The 10 T cell receptor beta chains listed next were all sequenced from one sample in a study of cytomegalovirus exposure and HLA in healthy donors. In the PCR, 60 Vbeta and 13 Jbeta primers were used. Assay: immunoSEQ multiplex PCR; the TCRdb copy retains only in-frame clones and omits some. The sample lists under 250,000 clones, around 76% seen once, with 1.5% to 2% in the top ten. Material for sequencing was PBMCs. The source is a man aged 25 to 40 in good health and CMV-seronegative.

There are a few counts of this clone. This chain links TRBV6-6 with TRBJ1-5, with TRBD1 matching over 10 bases. This CDR3 comprises 16 residues. The trim removed 3 bases at V and 10 bases at J, leaving 12 bases unmatched. CDR1 and CDR2 from the germline V gene are MNHNY and SVGAGI (reference sequence). The CDR3 loop reads CASSYSGQGDDPPQHF. The DNA of the CDR3 is TGTGCCAGCAGTTATAGTGGACAGGGGGACGATCCCCCCCAGCATTTT.

The rearrangement joins TRBV28 to TRBJ1-5, with 8 bases lining up with TRBD1. V lost 6 bases to trimming and J lost 3 bases; unmatched junction nucleotides: 19. This CDR3 contains 19 residues. In germline, CDR1 is MDHEN, CDR2 SYDVKM. This chain's CDR3 is CASRPILRTGFVPNQPQHF. As DNA, the CDR3 is TGTGCCAGCAGACCAATCCTTCGGACAGGGTTCGTCCCCAATCAGCCCCAGCATTTT.

This clone occurred a few times. The V and J genes are TRBV7-2 and TRBJ2-7; no clear D gene. V was trimmed by 8 bases and J by 0 bases, leaving 11 bases between them. Germline V gives CDR1 SGHTA, CDR2 FQGNSA. CDR3 size: 13 residues. This CDR3 reads CASHSQRSYEQYF. CDR3 bases: TGTGCCAGCCACTCGCAACGCTCCTACGAGCAGTACTTC.

In its sample, this clone was seen a few times. This chain connects TRBV9 to TRBJ2-3; 9 nucleotides line up with TRBD2. Germline trimming cut 0 bases from V and 6 bases from J; bases unmatched to any gene: 5. The CDR3 runs to 15 residues. Germline CDR1 SGDLS, CDR2 YYNGEE. The CDR3 DNA reads TGTGCCAGCAGCGTAGCGTGGACTAGCGACGATACGCAGTATTTT. Residues: CASSVAWTSDDTQYF.

This clone was found a few times. The chain couples TRBV7-6 to TRBJ2-7; a weak D match, TRBD2 (6 bases). Trimming took 1 base from V and 0 from J, leaving 10 bases between them. Looked up from germline, CDR1 is SGHVS and CDR2 is FNYEAQ. The CDR3 runs to 15 residues. CDR3 nucleotides: TGTGCCAGCAGCTTAGGGCGGGAAAGCTCCTACGAGCAGTACTTC. It codes for CASSLGRESSYEQYF.

This clone came up once. This sequence joins TRBV6-6 and TRBJ1-1, with D perhaps matching TRBD1 (6 bases). Deletions cut 6 bases from V and 3 bases from J, with 14 bases between. Looked up from germline, CDR1 is MNHNY and CDR2 is SVGAGI (reference sequence). There are 14 residues in the CDR3. The CDR3 nucleotides are TGTGCCAGCAGACCACAGGGAAGGGACACTGAAGCTTTCTTT. This gives the protein CASRPQGRDTEAFF.

The chain has TRBV7-3 and TRBJ2-3; 9 bases align to TRBD2. This CDR3 has 14 amino acids. Germline V lookup: CDR1 SGHTA, CDR2 FQGTGA. Trimming at V came to 3 bases and at J to 6 bases, leaving 4 bases not matched to a gene. DNA for the CDR3: TGTGCCAGCAGCTTCGCTAGCGGGATCGATACGCAGTATTTT. Its protein is CASSFASGIDTQYF. Variable domain in full (rest from reference TRBV7-3 and TRBJ2-3): GAGVSQTPSNKVTEKGKYVELRCDPISGHTALYWYRQSLGQGPEFLIYFQGTGAADDSGLPNDRFFAVRPEGSVSTLKIQRTERGDSAVYLCASSFASGIDTQYFGPGTRLTVL.

This chain connects TRBV5-4 to TRBJ2-2; 9 bases fit TRBD1. Germline assignment: CDR1 SGHNT and CDR2 YYREEE (reference sequence). CDR3 size: 16 residues. The ends lost 7 bases at V and 6 bases at J; junction bases unmatched: 13. Written as DNA, the CDR3 is TGTGCCAGCCAGGACCTGGACAGGGGTGATGCCGGGGAGCTGTTTTTT. Protein: CASQDLDRGDAGELFF.

This clone turned up a few times. V gene TRBV19 combines with J gene TRBJ2-7; TRBD2 matches 10 bases. Per germline, CDR1 LNHDA and CDR2 SQIVND (reference sequence). With 4 bases clipped from V and 1 base from J, the junction kept 10 bases outside the gene matches. This CDR3 is 17 amino acids long. CDR3 nucleotides: TGTGCCAGTAGTACAACTGCAACTAGCGGGGTTTCCTACGAGCAGTACTTC. It yields the protein CASSTTATSGVSYEQYF.

V is TRBV2 and J is TRBJ2-3; 10 bases line up with TRBD1. Germline V CDR1 and CDR2: SNHLY, FYNNEI. Unmatched junction bases numbered 5, after V lost 3 bases and J lost 5 bases. The CDR3 is 15 amino acids. CDR3: CASSDRDRGVDTQYF. The CDR3 coding sequence is TGTGCCAGCAGTGACCGGGACAGGGGTGTAGATACGCAGTATTTT.